One and the same sample provided the 27 T cell receptor beta chains below, sequenced in a study of blood T cell repertoires in COVID-19 (dated by TCRdb to the early 2020s). Receptors were amplified or captured by the immunoSEQ multiplex PCR assay. TCRdb provides this immuneACCESS table in a form limited to in-frame rearrangements. Some clones are lacking; in checked studies, under half of them reflect an unresolved V gene, and why the rest are absent is not known. Within this sample are 150,000 to 200,000 clones, with about nine tenths of them counted one time only. Roughly 0.56% of the sample rests with the top ten. The sequenced sample was peripheral blood. All receptors derive from a man aged 50 or older with acute or convalescent COVID-19.

The rearrangement joins TRBV7-9 to TRBJ2-5; 7 nucleotides agree with TRBD2. The CDR3 is made up of 15 amino acids. Unmatched junction bases numbered 12, after V lost 7 bases and J lost 4 bases. Germline V CDR1 and CDR2: SEHNR, FQNEAQ (reference sequence). In DNA form, the CDR3 reads TGTGCCAGCACTCGGGGGGATACAGAGGGAGAGACCCAGTACTTC. This translates into CASTRGDTEGETQYF.

This clone showed up just a few times. The gene calls are TRBV28 and TRBJ1-1; tentative D call: TRBD1 (6 bases). The CDR3 contains 14 residues. Germline-derived CDR1 and CDR2 are MDHEN and SYDVKM. V dropped 5 bases and J dropped 3 bases, with 13 bases sitting between them. The CDR3 DNA follows: TGTGCCAGCAGTCAGGGAAGGGGGTACACTGAAGCTTTCTTT. Its translation: CASSQGRGYTEAFF.

The chain carries TRBV2 and TRBJ2-1; TRBD2 aligns across 8 bases. Germline lookup yields CDR1 SNHLY and CDR2 FYNNEI. V lost 10 bases, J lost 8 bases, and 7 bases stayed unmatched. The CDR3 is made up of 12 amino acids. CDR3: CAKGLVSDEQFF. CDR3 sequence (DNA): TGTGCCAAGGGACTAGTAAGCGATGAGCAGTTCTTC.

The CDR3 coding sequence is TGTGCCAGTAGTATAGTACGGGACAGGGGGGCTGGGGCCAACGTCCTGACTTTC. Its translation is CASSIVRDRGAGANVLTF. This rearrangement joins TRBV19 to TRBJ2-6, with TRBD1 identical over 11 bases. There are 18 residues in the CDR3. CDR1 and CDR2 (germline): LNHDA, SQIVND (reference sequence). V was clipped by 1 base and J by 2 bases; unmatched bases: 4.

The gene calls are TRBV6-5 and TRBJ2-4, with TRBD2 as a possible D gene (5 bases). Germline V gene sequence: CDR1 MNHEY, CDR2 SVGAGI. V was clipped by 7 bases and J by 8 bases, with 12 bases between them. The CDR3 sequence is 12 residues long. CDR3 loop: CASKSGWDIQYF. The CDR3 region has the DNA TGTGCCAGCAAAAGCGGTTGGGACATTCAGTACTTC.

V and J are TRBV25-1 and TRBJ2-5; perhaps TRBD1 as D (5 bases). Germline V gene data show CDR1 as MGHDK and CDR2 as SYGVNS. V dropped 3 bases and J dropped 5 bases, with 13 bases sitting between them. The CDR3 covers 14 residues. In DNA, the CDR3 is TGTGCCAGCAGTGAGGACACCCAAAGGGAGACCCAGTACTTC. This sequence encodes CASSEDTQRETQYF.

The chain is built from TRBV27 and TRBJ1-2; D call uncertain. This CDR3 comprises 14 residues. Germline CDR1 and CDR2: MNHEY and SMNVEV (reference sequence). With 3 bases removed from V and 3 bases from J, the gap between germline ends came to 11 bases. The CDR3 DNA is TGTGCCAGCAGTTTCGGGGTCGAACACTATGGCTACACCTTC. Amino acid sequence: CASSFGVEHYGYTF.

J is TRBJ1-5 and V is TRBV6-5; D is possibly TRBD1 (6 bases). Per the germline V gene, CDR1 is MNHEY and CDR2 is SVGAGI. Trimming shortened V by 6 bases and J by 6 bases, and 18 bases separated the two germline ends. The CDR3 sequence is 15 residues long. The CDR3 bases are TGTGCCAGCAGCCAGGGAGGGGGATCAATTCAGCCCCAGCATTTT. Translated, it gives CASSQGGGSIQPQHF.

This chain joins TRBV7-9 and TRBJ1-4; D ambiguous. In germline, CDR1 is SEHNR, CDR2 FQNEAQ (reference sequence). The V gene lost 2 bases and the J gene lost 10 bases, with 8 bases spanning the gap. There are 12 residues in the CDR3. CDR3 sequence: CASSLQAGKLFF. CDR3 DNA: TGTGCCAGCAGCTTACAGGCGGGAAAACTGTTTTTT.

This chain connects TRBV4-1 to TRBJ2-7; TRBD2 is a possible D gene (6 bases). The germline V gene encodes CDR1 MGHRA and CDR2 YSYEKL. This CDR3 region has 15 residues. The V end was cut by 3 bases, the J end by 3 bases, with 15 bases between. The CDR3, as DNA: TGCGCCAGCAGCCAGGGTGGAGGGGCGGACTACGAGCAGTACGTC. Protein product: CASSQGGGADYEQYV.

The gene calls are TRBV30 and TRBJ2-1; 9 bases match TRBD2. Germline V lookup: CDR1 GTSNPN, CDR2 SVGIG (reference sequence). The junction had 16 bases not matched to a gene; V was cut back by 2 bases and J by 8 bases. The CDR3 runs to 17 residues. The CDR3 coding sequence is TGTGCCTGGAGTCCCCCCGGGACTAGCATCATCAGGGATGAGCAGTTCTTC. Translation gives CAWSPPGTSIIRDEQFF.

The V and J genes are TRBV10-3 and TRBJ1-5; D might be TRBD1 (5 bases). Trimming took 3 bases from V and 4 from J, leaving 16 bases between them. This CDR3 contains 16 residues. Germline V CDR1 and CDR2: ENHRY, SYGVKD. The CDR3 is CAISEVRGGENQPQHF. CDR3 sequence (DNA): TGTGCCATCAGTGAAGTAAGGGGAGGGGAAAATCAGCCCCAGCATTTT.

The chain is built from TRBV6-1 and TRBJ1-6, with TRBD1 as a possible D gene (6 bases). Trimming took off 1 base at V and 10 bases at J, with 11 bases between the two ends. This CDR3 contains 14 residues. Germline V gene lookup returns CDR1 MNHNS and CDR2 SASEGT. CDR3 in amino acids: CASSEVNRDSPLHF. Here the CDR3 DNA reads TGTGCCAGCAGTGAAGTGAACAGGGACTCACCCCTCCACTTT.

This chain links TRBV6-4 with TRBJ2-5; TRBD2 might be the D (6 bases). The CDR3 runs 18 residues. Between the trimmed V and J ends, which lost 6 bases and 3 bases, there was a span of 26 bases. In germline, CDR1 is MRHNA, CDR2 SNTAGT. This chain's CDR3 is CASRYLGGADFRKETQYF. CDR3 nucleotides: TGTGCCAGCAGGTACCTCGGGGGAGCCGATTTCCGAAAAGAGACCCAGTACTTC.

The chain carries TRBV6-4 and TRBJ2-3, with D maybe TRBD2 (5 bases). V was cut by 0 bases and J by 1 base, with 8 bases left in between. Germline-derived CDR1 and CDR2 are MRHNA and SNTAGT. CDR3 length: 15 amino acids. CDR3 protein: CASSDSRVGTDTQYF. The CDR3 DNA reads as TGTGCCAGCAGTGACTCGAGGGTCGGCACAGATACGCAGTATTTT.

The chain is built from TRBV2 and TRBJ1-1, with 11 nucleotides matching TRBD1. Germline CDR1 is SNHLY and CDR2 is FYNNEI. The CDR3 covers 14 residues. V shed 6 bases, J shed 4 bases, and the junction held 4 bases outside the gene matches. The CDR3: CASRLGQGATEAFF. CDR3 in DNA: TGTGCCAGCAGACTCGGACAGGGGGCCACTGAAGCTTTCTTT.

The chain has TRBV11-1 and TRBJ2-7; D might be TRBD1 (5 bases). The CDR3 contains 16 residues. The ends were cut back, 2 bases at V and 2 bases at J, with 16 bases in the middle. Germline CDR1 SGHAT, CDR2 FQDESV (reference sequence). For the CDR3, the DNA is TGTGCCAGCAGCTTAAATGGGGCAGGTGATGCCTACGAGCAGTACGTC. Translation gives CASSLNGAGDAYEQYV.

CDR3 in amino acids: CASSVGGLAGTGELFF. The CDR3 bases are TGTGCCAGCAGCGTAGGTGGACTAGCTGGCACCGGGGAGCTGTTTTTT. The chain employs TRBV9 and TRBJ2-2; 8 nucleotides line up with TRBD2. Trimming removed 0 bases from V and 4 bases from J; junction bases left unmatched: 5. CDR1 is SGDLS and CDR2 is YYNGEE in the germline V gene. CDR3 length equals 16 residues.

The CDR3 spells CSVAGTSIETQYF. DNA of the CDR3: TGCAGCGTTGCCGGGACTAGTATCGAGACCCAGTACTTC. The chain joins TRBV29-1 to TRBJ2-5, with TRBD2 matching over 8 bases. V trimming: 4 bases; J trimming: 5 bases; junction bases outside the gene matches: 6. The CDR3 sequence is 13 residues long. Germline V gene lookup returns CDR1 SQVTM and CDR2 ANQGSEA.

The rearrangement uses TRBV27 and TRBJ1-2; 7 bases map to TRBD1. The germline V gene encodes CDR1 MNHEY and CDR2 SMNVEV (reference sequence). J gave up 5 bases and V 2 bases, and 5 bases lay outside the gene matches. The CDR3 contains 14 residues. DNA for the CDR3: TGTGCCAGCAGTTTAAACAGGGGAGAATATGGCTACACCTTC. It codes for CASSLNRGEYGYTF.

CDR3 residues: CASSETGGYNEQFF. For the CDR3, the DNA is TGTGCCAGCAGCGAAACAGGGGGCTACAATGAGCAGTTCTTC. The rearrangement uses TRBV5-6 and TRBJ2-1; 8 positions agree with TRBD1. Germline V gene lookup returns CDR1 SGHDT and CDR2 YYEEEE. CDR3 length: 14 amino acids. J was trimmed by 3 bases and V by 4 bases; bases with no gene match: 3.

The J gene is TRBJ1-4, the V gene TRBV29-1, with 10 bases fitting TRBD1. Germline V gene lookup returns CDR1 SQVTM and CDR2 ANQGSEA. The CDR3 is 13 amino acids. V gave up 7 bases and J gave up 5 bases; unmatched junction bases: 4. The CDR3 here is CSGQGAFNEKLFF. In DNA form, the CDR3 reads TGCAGCGGACAGGGGGCCTTCAATGAAAAACTGTTTTTT.

The chain recombines TRBV3-1 (or the pseudogene TRBV3-2) with TRBJ2-3; 7 nucleotides align to TRBD2. This CDR3 region has 18 residues. Germline values: CDR1 LGHDT, CDR2 YNNKEL (reference sequence). V trimming: 0 bases; J trimming: 4 bases; junction bases outside the gene matches: 13. The CDR3 DNA reads TGTGCCAGCAGCCAAGAGGTGGGGGGGAGCAGAATAGCAGATACGCAGTATTTT. It codes for CASSQEVGGSRIADTQYF.

Of note for this clone: This same CDR3 is encoded by further DNA sequences in the sample. This chain connects TRBV12-3 or TRBV12-4 to TRBJ2-5; D uncertain. V lost 8 bases and J lost 4, with 8 bases in between. The CDR3 is 11 residues long. DNA of the CDR3: TGTGCCAGCCGAAGAGGAGAGACCCAGTACTTC. Translating gives CASRRGETQYF.

This rearrangement joins TRBV7-9 to TRBJ1-5, with 8 bases that match TRBD1. The CDR3 contains 15 residues. In germline, CDR1 is SEHNR, CDR2 FQNEAQ (reference sequence). Germline trimming cut 5 bases from V and 2 bases from J; bases unmatched to any gene: 5. CDR3 DNA sequence: TGTGCCAGCAGCGGACAGGGTACGGGCAATCAGCCCCAGCATTTT. Translated, it gives CASSGQGTGNQPQHF.

CDR3 sequence reads: CASIPGNSNEQFF. As DNA, the CDR3 is TGTGCCAGCATCCCAGGGAATTCCAATGAGCAGTTCTTC. The chain links TRBV6-5 to TRBJ2-1, with D tentatively TRBD1 (5 bases). This CDR3 is built from 13 residues. Germline V gene lookup returns CDR1 MNHEY and CDR2 SVGAGI. V lost 7 bases to trimming and J lost 6 bases, with 13 bases between them.

The chain uses TRBV6-5 and TRBJ1-5; maybe TRBD1 (5 bases). The length of the CDR3 is 15 residues. The V gene's germline CDR1 is MNHEY and CDR2 SVGAGI. V lost 10 bases and J 2 bases, leaving 18 bases between the germline ends. The CDR3 DNA follows: TGTGCCACCGACGGGGGGAATAGTGGCAATCAGCCCCAGCATTTT. This translates into CATDGGNSGNQPQHF.